Presented here are 20 T cell receptor beta chains from one specimen sequenced in a study of blood T cell repertoires in COVID-19. The repertoire was sequenced with immunoSEQ multiplex PCR; TCRdb's copy has only in-frame clones and lacks some. The sample consists of hundreds of thousands of clones, around 90% of them appearing once. Specimen: peripheral blood. These receptors came from a man younger than 35 with active or convalescent COVID-19.

This chain connects TRBV28 to TRBJ1-5, with 7 bases that match TRBD1. Trimming removed 6 bases from V and 7 bases from J; junction bases left unmatched: 12. The CDR3 consists of 15 residues. Germline CDR1 is MDHEN and CDR2 is SYDVKM. CDR3 in DNA: TGTGCCAGCAGGCGAAAACAGGGGATTGGGCAGCCCCAGCATTTT. Translated: CASRRKQGIGQPQHF.

This chain joins TRBV5-6 and TRBJ2-2; TRBD1 matches at 9 bases. Germline V gene data show CDR1 as SGHDT and CDR2 as YYEEEE. The CDR3 is 16 amino acids. After removal of 4 bases from V and 5 bases from J, the junction contained 9 bases not matched to a gene. CDR3 bases: TGTGCCAGCAGCCCCGACAGGGGGTGGCGGACCGGGGAGCTGTTTTTT. It codes for CASSPDRGWRTGELFF.

V is TRBV27 and J is TRBJ2-7; 9 bases line up with TRBD1. Germline trimming cut 2 bases from V and 2 bases from J; bases unmatched to any gene: 7. CDR3 size: 16 residues. Germline V lookup: CDR1 MNHEY, CDR2 SMNVEV (reference sequence). CDR3 in amino acids: CASSLMLGTGPYEQYF. The CDR3 nucleotides read TGTGCCAGCAGTTTAATGTTGGGGACAGGGCCCTACGAGCAGTACTTC.

This rearrangement joins TRBV20-1 to TRBJ1-1; D may be TRBD1 (5 bases). The CDR3 length is 10 residues. Trimming stripped 8 bases from V and 9 bases from J, with 13 bases between. Germline assignment: CDR1 DFQATT and CDR2 SNEGSKA (reference sequence). CDR3 nucleotide sequence: TGCAGTCGAGCCCAGGGCCAAGCTTTCTTT. Amino acids: CSRAQGQAFF.

The chain carries TRBV6-2 or TRBV6-3 and TRBJ2-3; TRBD2 is a possible D gene (6 bases). The CDR3 is 15 residues long. The germline V and J ends were trimmed by 2 bases and 2 bases, with 11 bases remaining between them. Looked up from germline, CDR1 is MNHEY and CDR2 is SVGEGT. The CDR3 DNA sequence: TGTGCCAGCAGTTACCCCCTAGCGATCACAGATACGCAGTATTTT. Its translation: CASSYPLAITDTQYF.

The V gene is TRBV5-1, the J gene TRBJ2-3, with 7 bases identical to TRBD2. With V trimmed by 4 bases and J by 2 bases, 4 bases remained unmatched. The germline CDR1 and CDR2 sequences are SGHRS and YFSETQ. This CDR3 contains 14 residues. The CDR3 here is CASSLTSVTDTQYF. The CDR3 nucleotides are TGCGCCAGCAGCCTAACTAGCGTCACAGATACGCAGTATTTT.

This chain links TRBV7-8 with TRBJ1-5; 10 bases are shared with TRBD1. The V gene's germline CDR1 is SGHVS and CDR2 FQNEAQ. CDR3 length equals 16 residues. The ends lost 1 base at V and 3 bases at J; junction bases unmatched: 3. Written as DNA, the CDR3 is TGTGCCAGCAGCTTAGGGACAGGGGGTGACAATCAGCCCCAGCATTTT. It encodes CASSLGTGGDNQPQHF.

The chain employs TRBV29-1 and TRBJ2-7; 9 bases are a match to TRBD2. Per germline, CDR1 SQVTM and CDR2 ANQGSEA. CDR3 length equals 15 residues. The junction had 7 bases not matched to a gene; V was cut back by 2 bases and J by 2 bases. The chain's CDR3 is CSVERQAGGPYEQYF. The DNA of the CDR3 is TGCAGCGTTGAAAGACAGGCGGGAGGGCCCTACGAGCAGTACTTC.

The chain carries TRBV7-2 and TRBJ1-5; weak D call: TRBD1 (6 bases). Per the germline V gene, CDR1 is SGHTA and CDR2 is FQGNSA. The CDR3 sequence is 14 residues long. Trimming took off 2 bases at V and 3 bases at J, with 8 bases between the two ends. The CDR3 DNA is TGTGCCAGCAGCTTATACAGGGACAATCAGCCCCAGCATTTT. The encoded protein is CASSLYRDNQPQHF.

This chain joins TRBV7-2 and TRBJ1-5; no clear D gene. V lost 3 bases and J 4 bases, leaving 10 bases between the germline ends. The germline V gene has CDR1 SGHTA and CDR2 FQGNSA. This CDR3 comprises 14 residues. The CDR3 DNA reads TGTGCCAGCAGCTTGGTGGCAGTTAATCAGCCCCAGCATTTT. Translation: CASSLVAVNQPQHF.

The chain carries TRBV9 and TRBJ2-3; D is perhaps TRBD1 (6 bases). The CDR3 runs 15 residues. V lost 0 bases to trimming and J lost 7 bases, with 15 bases between them. Looked up from germline, CDR1 is SGDLS and CDR2 is YYNGEE. For the CDR3, the DNA is TGTGCCAGCAGCGTAGGCCGCAGGGGCTTATATACGCAGTATTTT. Translating gives CASSVGRRGLYTQYF.

This clone was seen a single time. The chain uses TRBV7-6 and TRBJ1-2; TRBD1 might be the D (6 bases). The CDR3 sequence is 21 residues long. From germline, CDR1 is SGHVS and CDR2 FNYEAQ. The ends were cut back, 2 bases at V and 4 bases at J, with 32 bases in the middle. The DNA of the CDR3 is TGTGCCAGCAGCTTACTACCACTCGAAAGACAGGATAATAGTGGTGGCTATGGCTACACCTTC. It yields the protein CASSLLPLERQDNSGGYGYTF.

The chain combines TRBV5-6 with TRBJ1-2, with D maybe TRBD1 (5 bases). The V and J ends lost 4 bases and 7 bases respectively, with 17 bases between them. CDR3 size: 14 residues. Germline CDR1 reads SGHDT; CDR2 reads YYEEEE. CDR3 sequence (DNA): TGTGCCAGCAGCCCCGGGACTTTGAGTGGTGGCTACACCTTC. Protein sequence: CASSPGTLSGGYTF.

V gene TRBV9 combines with J gene TRBJ1-2; 10 nucleotides match TRBD1. The trim removed 0 bases at V and 10 bases at J, leaving 9 bases unmatched. Per the germline V gene, CDR1 is SGDLS and CDR2 is YYNGEE. This CDR3 is 15 amino acids long. CDR3 DNA: TGTGCCAGCAGCGTAGATAGACAGGGGGCGCGTCCCTACACCTTC. Its translation is CASSVDRQGARPYTF.

The chain employs TRBV4-3 and TRBJ1-1; the match to TRBD1 covers 9 bases. There are 15 residues in the CDR3. Germline V CDR1 and CDR2: LGHNA, YSLEER. J was trimmed by 4 bases and V by 1 base; bases with no gene match: 4. CDR3 in DNA: TGCGCCAGCAGCCAAGTTACAGGGGGCGTCACTGAAGCTTTCTTT. It yields the protein CASSQVTGGVTEAFF.

The chain recombines TRBV4-1 with TRBJ1-2; D may be TRBD1 (6 bases). V was clipped by 2 bases and J by 4 bases, with 17 bases between them. The CDR3 is 16 residues long. CDR1 is MGHRA, CDR2 YSYEKL, per germline. Here the CDR3 reads CASSQKPIQGSYGYTF. Written as DNA, the CDR3 is TGCGCCAGCAGCCAAAAGCCCATACAGGGCAGCTATGGCTACACCTTC.

The chain carries TRBV7-9 and TRBJ2-7, with TRBD1 matching 8 bases. The CDR3 is made up of 14 amino acids. V lost 5 bases, J lost 3 bases, and 6 bases stayed unmatched. Germline V gene lookup returns CDR1 SEHNR and CDR2 FQNEAQ (reference sequence). CDR3 protein: CASSQTGDLYEQYF. In nucleotides, the CDR3 is TGTGCCAGCAGCCAGACAGGGGACCTCTACGAGCAGTACTTC.

The chain carries TRBV19 and TRBJ1-2; D is possibly TRBD1 (6 bases). CDR1 and CDR2 (germline): LNHDA, SQIVND (reference sequence). This CDR3 is 16 amino acids long. The V gene lost 5 bases and the J gene lost 2 bases, with 18 bases spanning the gap. Here the CDR3 reads CASSYGFGQKNYGYTF. CDR3 sequence (DNA): TGTGCCAGTAGTTACGGGTTTGGACAGAAGAACTATGGCTACACCTTC.

The chain carries TRBV24-1 and TRBJ2-3; 15 positions agree with TRBD2. J lost 6 bases, V lost 5 bases, and 8 bases had no gene match. The CDR3 has 17 residues. Per the germline V gene, CDR1 is KGHDR and CDR2 is SFDVKD. The CDR3 here is CATSARTSGRAADTQYF. The CDR3 DNA sequence: TGTGCCACCAGTGCCAGGACTAGCGGGAGGGCGGCGGATACGCAGTATTTT.

The genes are TRBV27 and TRBJ2-1; 7 bases are a match to TRBD2. Trimming cost V 3 bases and J 7 bases; bases outside gene matches: 9. The CDR3 length is 15 residues. CDR1 MNHEY and CDR2 SMNVEV come from the germline V gene (reference sequence). CDR3 sequence reads: CASSFGGLTRNEQFF. The CDR3 bases are TGTGCCAGCAGTTTCGGGGGGTTAACTCGTAATGAGCAGTTCTTC.